This T cell receptor (beta chain) was obtained from a study of Tregs in tolerant kidney transplant recipients. Regarding the study as a whole: This study did not directly address biological reproducibility.

Worth noting for this clone: Its target is unknown.

V dropped 5 bases and J dropped 3 bases, with 22 bases sitting between them. Germline loops: CDR1 SGHTS, CDR2 YDEGEE. This CDR3 is 17 amino acids long. TCRdb's copy holds only in-frame clones and misses some; the assay was immunoSEQ multiplex PCR. The sample contains hundreds of thousands of clones, approximately 83% of which appear only once. Thawed PBMCs were FACS-sorted into unstimulated CD4+CD25+CD127- regulatory T cells, CD4+CD25- non-regulatory cells, CD4 and CD8 cells. The rearrangement joins TRBV5-8 to TRBJ2-3; tentative D call: TRBD1 (6 bases). Sequencing input: CD4+ T cells from blood. The TCR comes from a human donor in good health. The CDR3 DNA follows: TGTGCCAGCAGTAAGAGGTTGGTTGGGGGCGCGACAGATACGCAGTATTTT. This codes for CASSKRLVGGATDTQYF. Full variable domain (missing parts from reference TRBV5-8 and TRBJ2-3): EAGVTQSPTHLIKTRGQQATLRCSPISGHTSVYWYQQALGLGLQFLLWYDEGEERNRGNFPPRFSGRQFPNYSSELNVNALELEDSALYLCASSKRLVGGATDTQYFGPGTRLTVL.